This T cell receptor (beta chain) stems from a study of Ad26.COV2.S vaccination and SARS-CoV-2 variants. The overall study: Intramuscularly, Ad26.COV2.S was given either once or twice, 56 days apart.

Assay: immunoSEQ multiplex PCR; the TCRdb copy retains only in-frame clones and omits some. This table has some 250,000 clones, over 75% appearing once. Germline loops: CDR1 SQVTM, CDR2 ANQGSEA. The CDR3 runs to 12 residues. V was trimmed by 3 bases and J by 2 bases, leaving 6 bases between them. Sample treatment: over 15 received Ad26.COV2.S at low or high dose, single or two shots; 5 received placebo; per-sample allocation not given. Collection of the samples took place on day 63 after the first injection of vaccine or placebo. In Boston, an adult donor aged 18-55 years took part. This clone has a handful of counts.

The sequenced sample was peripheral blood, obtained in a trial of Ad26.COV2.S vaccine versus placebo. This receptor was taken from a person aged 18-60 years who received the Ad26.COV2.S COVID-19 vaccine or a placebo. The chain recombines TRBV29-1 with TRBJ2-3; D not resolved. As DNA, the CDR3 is TGCAGCGTTGACCCGAACACAGATACGCAGTATTTT. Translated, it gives CSVDPNTDTQYF.